This T cell receptor beta chain is drawn from a study of T cell responses to AZD1222 COVID-19 vaccine. This CDR3 is built from 14 residues. Germline lookup yields CDR1 SGHRS and CDR2 YFSETQ. The germline V and J ends were trimmed by 7 bases and 0 bases, with 11 bases remaining between them. The sample holds one count of this clone. The table came from immunoSEQ multiplex PCR; TCRdb's copy has only in-frame clones and leaves some out. The sample consists of tens of thousands of clones, 88% of them appearing once. This chain connects TRBV5-1 to TRBJ2-4; D ambiguous. Sequencing was performed on peripheral blood, taken on day 0 of AZD1222 vaccination. This TCR was sampled from an adult in good health. The CDR3 DNA reads as TGCGCCAGCGGCCCCTACCTAGCCAAAAACATTCAGTACTTC. It yields the protein CASGPYLAKNIQYF.